One T cell receptor (beta chain) is described in this entry. This sample is part of a study of T cell changes during pregnancy in multiple sclerosis. The protocol was immunoSEQ multiplex PCR, while the TCRdb copy is restricted to in-frame clones and leaves out a portion. The sample holds around 68,000 clones, about nine tenths seen once. CDR1 and CDR2 (germline): SGHDN, FVKESK. V lost 6 bases to trimming and J lost 4 bases; unmatched junction nucleotides: 8. The CDR3 has 15 amino acids. This TCR derives from a female donor with multiple sclerosis, enrolled in a pregnancy study. The chain combines TRBV14 with TRBJ2-5, with 10 bases fitting TRBD1. The specimen was peripheral blood, collected in the third trimester of pregnancy. The CDR3 is CASSYDRGRRETQYF. CDR3 DNA: TGTGCCAGCAGTTACGACAGGGGGCGCCGAGAGACCCAGTACTTC.